These 18 T cell receptor beta chains were sequenced from one sample in a study of blood T cell repertoires in COVID-19. TCRdb keeps only in-frame clones here, not all; method: immunoSEQ multiplex PCR. The data show about 270,000 clones, about nine tenths seen once. The sample taken for sequencing was PBMCs or T cells enriched from blood (not recorded which). Receptors originate from a woman under 40 with acute COVID-19.

The genes are TRBV28 and TRBJ2-1; TRBD1 matches at 7 bases. Germline V CDR1 and CDR2: MDHEN, SYDVKM. Trimming took 6 bases from V and 0 from J; bases not matched to a gene: 8. The CDR3 is 16 residues long. CDR3 region: CASRQDRSSSYNEQFF. CDR3 nucleotide sequence: TGTGCCAGCAGACAGGACAGGTCGAGCTCCTACAATGAGCAGTTCTTC.

The chain links TRBV24-1 to TRBJ2-7; D is ambiguous. The germline V gene has CDR1 KGHDR and CDR2 SFDVKD. The CDR3 has 14 amino acids. The V end was cut by 4 bases, the J end by 5 bases, with 14 bases between. The CDR3 DNA reads as TGTGCCACCAGTGAGGGCAGGAATAGTCACGAGCAGTACTTC. The encoded protein is CATSEGRNSHEQYF.

By share, this clone counts as medium-sized (0.01 to 0.1%). The chain carries TRBV28 and TRBJ2-1; D perhaps matches TRBD2 (5 bases). CDR3 size: 12 residues. V was clipped by 2 bases and J by 7 bases, with 6 bases between them. CDR1 is MDHEN and CDR2 is SYDVKM in the germline V gene. CDR3 residues: CASSLRGNEQFF. CDR3 nucleotide sequence: TGTGCCAGCAGTTTAAGAGGGAATGAGCAGTTCTTC.

The V call is TRBV7-9, the J call TRBJ2-1, with TRBD2 as a possible D gene (5 bases). The V gene's germline CDR1 is SEHNR and CDR2 FQNEAQ (reference sequence). Trimming pared 5 bases from V and 3 bases from J, leaving 11 bases between. This CDR3 has 14 amino acids. CDR3 region: CASSPSTNYNEQFF. As DNA, the CDR3 is TGTGCCAGCAGCCCGTCGACTAACTACAATGAGCAGTTCTTC.

The chain joins TRBV7-7 to TRBJ2-2; TRBD2 matches 12 bases. The V gene's germline CDR1 is SSHAT and CDR2 FNYEAQ (reference sequence). The CDR3 runs to 15 residues. V lost 5 bases, J lost 8 bases, and 6 bases stayed unmatched. The DNA for the CDR3 is TGTGCCAGCAGCGCTTGGACTAGCGGGGAGGGGGAGCTGTTTTTT. Translation gives CASSAWTSGEGELFF.

The V call is TRBV14, the J call TRBJ1-1, with TRBD1 as a possible D gene (5 bases). The CDR3 is 17 amino acids. CDR1 and CDR2 (germline): SGHDN, FVKESK. The V end lost 0 bases, the J end lost 8 bases, and 22 bases lay between the germline ends. The CDR3 DNA follows: TGTGCCAGCAGCCAAGAATCTCGGGTGGGGGGAATAACAGAAGCTTTCTTT. It encodes CASSQESRVGGITEAFF. Full variable domain (rest looked up from reference TRBV14 and TRBJ1-1): EAGVTQFPSHSVIEKGQTVTLRCDPISGHDNLYWYRRVMGKEIKFLLHFVKESKQDESGMPNNRFLAERTGGTYSTLKVQPAELEDSGVYFCASSQESRVGGITEAFFGQGTRLTVV.

The V call is TRBV5-1, the J call TRBJ2-4, with 11 bases matching TRBD2. From germline, CDR1 is SGHRS and CDR2 YFSETQ. The ends lost 4 bases at V and 5 bases at J; junction bases unmatched: 8. CDR3 length equals 16 residues. In DNA form, the CDR3 reads TGCGCCAGCAGCACAACTAGCGGGAGTGGCCAAAACATTCAGTACTTC. As protein: CASSTTSGSGQNIQYF.

The rearrangement joins TRBV29-1 to TRBJ2-1, with D perhaps matching TRBD1 (6 bases). The V and J ends lost 8 bases and 5 bases respectively, with 13 bases between them. This CDR3 region has 12 residues. CDR1 and CDR2 from the germline V gene are SQVTM and ANQGSEA. DNA of the CDR3: TGCAGCTTTCAAAGGACAGACAATGAGCAGTTCTTC. Its translation: CSFQRTDNEQFF.

V usage is TRBV29-1 and J usage is TRBJ2-1; TRBD2 matches at 8 bases. Germline trimming cut 3 bases from V and 4 bases from J; bases unmatched to any gene: 17. Germline loops: CDR1 SQVTM, CDR2 ANQGSEA. The CDR3 is 18 residues long. CDR3 amino acids: CSVDSGRAGGRSYNEQFF. The CDR3 nucleotides read TGCAGCGTTGATTCAGGGCGTGCGGGGGGCCGAAGTTACAATGAGCAGTTCTTC.

This chain connects TRBV6-5 to TRBJ1-5, with a weak D call TRBD1 (5 bases). The germline gives CDR1 MNHEY, CDR2 SVGAGI. The CDR3 sequence is 14 residues long. The germline V and J ends were trimmed by 3 bases and 6 bases, with 12 bases remaining between them. The CDR3 sequence is CASSYGREGQPQHF. Written as DNA, the CDR3 is TGTGCCAGCAGTTATGGCAGGGAAGGTCAGCCCCAGCATTTT.

V usage is TRBV10-3 and J usage is TRBJ2-5, with 7 bases lining up with TRBD1. Germline loops: CDR1 ENHRY, CDR2 SYGVKD. The V and J ends lost 0 bases and 5 bases, in that order; junction bases with no gene match: 6. The CDR3 covers 15 residues. CDR3 in amino acids: CAISESKGAGETQYF. The CDR3 DNA reads TGTGCCATCAGTGAGTCAAAGGGGGCGGGCGAGACCCAGTACTTC.

The V and J genes are TRBV5-4 and TRBJ1-6; 7 bases line up with TRBD1. Germline CDR1 is SGHNT and CDR2 is YYREEE (reference sequence). CDR3 length: 15 amino acids. V was clipped by 4 bases and J by 7 bases; unmatched bases: 8. For the CDR3, the DNA is TGTGCCAGCAGCCCTGCAGGGACAGCAAATTCACCCCTCCACTTT. Amino acids: CASSPAGTANSPLHF.

The chain links TRBV19 to TRBJ1-2; tentative D call: TRBD1 (6 bases). The CDR3 spans 13 residues. The germline V gene encodes CDR1 LNHDA and CDR2 SQIVND (reference sequence). Trimming pared 5 bases from V and 1 base from J, leaving 8 bases between. CDR3 nucleotide sequence: TGTGCCAGTAGTTCAGGGGTTAACTATGGCTACACCTTC. Translation: CASSSGVNYGYTF.

This chain connects TRBV9 to TRBJ2-2, with D possibly being TRBD2 (5 bases). Trimming pared 0 bases from V and 6 bases from J, leaving 12 bases between. In germline, CDR1 is SGDLS, CDR2 YYNGEE. The CDR3 covers 15 residues. The CDR3: CASSVGGSWAGELFF. The DNA of the CDR3 is TGTGCCAGCAGCGTAGGAGGGAGCTGGGCCGGGGAGCTGTTTTTT.

The rearrangement links TRBV18 to TRBJ2-5, with 13 bases identical to TRBD2. Germline V gene data show CDR1 as KGHSH and CDR2 as LQKENI. This CDR3 comprises 18 residues. J gave up 5 bases and V 5 bases, and 14 bases lay outside the gene matches. CDR3 in amino acids: CASSEEGLAGSWRETQYF. The CDR3 DNA is TGTGCCAGCTCAGAAGAGGGACTAGCGGGATCCTGGAGGGAGACCCAGTACTTC.

Note on this clone: A read error may produce the germline difference seen at one junction end. The genes are TRBV2 and TRBJ1-5, with 9 nucleotides matching TRBD1. Per germline, CDR1 SNHLY and CDR2 FYNNEI. The CDR3 spans 12 residues. The DNA of the CDR3 is TGTGCCAGCAGCGGAGGGCCCGGGACAGGGTTTTTT. Its protein product is CASSGGPGTGFF.

The chain is built from TRBV5-1 and TRBJ2-1; 14 nucleotides match TRBD2. Germline V gives CDR1 SGHRS, CDR2 YFSETQ. The V and J ends lost 3 bases and 6 bases, in that order; junction bases with no gene match: 5. CDR3 length: 16 residues. This CDR3 is CASSSSGTSGSNEQFF. As DNA, the CDR3 is TGCGCCAGCAGCTCGTCCGGGACTAGCGGGAGCAATGAGCAGTTCTTC. The entire variable domain, with the rest obtained from reference TRBV5-1 and TRBJ2-1, is as follows: KAGVTQTPRYLIKTRGQQVTLSCSPISGHRSVSWYQQTPGQGLQFLFEYFSETQRNKGNFPGRFSGRQFSNSRSEMNVSTLELGDSALYLCASSSSGTSGSNEQFFGPGTRLTVL.

V is TRBV19 and J is TRBJ1-5, with D unresolved. The CDR3 runs 14 residues. CDR1 and CDR2 (germline): LNHDA, SQIVND (reference sequence). Trimming removed 10 bases at V and 5 bases at J, with 18 bases between. CDR3 DNA: TGTGCCACCCCCCCCTCCCGTAGTGATCAGCCCCAGCATTTT. Protein product: CATPPSRSDQPQHF. The full variable domain, rest sourced from reference TRBV19 and TRBJ1-5, is DGGITQSPKYLFRKEGQNVTLSCEQNLNHDAMYWYRQDPGQGLRLIYYSQIVNDFQKGDIAEGYSVSREKKESFPLTVTSAQKNPTAFYLCATPPSRSDQPQHFGDGTRLSIL.